A selection of T cell receptor beta chains follows, all from one sample in a study of shared clonotypes between healthy human individuals. Here immunoSEQ multiplex PCR was the method, and the copy in TCRdb shows in-frame clones only, minus some. The repertoire holds about 2.4 million clones, with around nine tenths as singletons. The sample consisted of naive CD4+ T cells sorted from blood. The receptors originated from a man between 18 and 29 years old in good health. Both conserved end residues are part of each CDR3. A D gene is named only where the DNA matches it firmly. Size is stated for part of the rows, as once, few or many counts, or as a class when the clone is expanded.

v_gene	abundance	d_gene	j_gene	CDR3nt	CDR3aa
TRBV5-4	.	TRBD2	TRBJ2-1	TGTGCCAGCACCGGGGGAGGGAGAAACAATGAGCAGTTCTTC	CASTGGGRNNEQFF
TRBV7-6	.	.	TRBJ2-5	TGTGCCAGCAGCTTAGGGACGGGAGTGGCAAAAGAGACCCAGTACTTC	CASSLGTGVAKETQYF
TRBV10-3	.	.	TRBJ2-5	TGTGCCATCAGTGAAAGATACGGTGGAGAGACCCAGTACTTC	CAISERYGGETQYF
TRBV5-6	once	.	TRBJ2-2	TGTGCCAGCACCGTGGGCTTGGTGCGGGGCACCGGGGAGCTGTTTTTT	CASTVGLVRGTGELFF
TRBV4-1	.	.	TRBJ1-2	TGCGCCAGCAGCCAAGTAGCGGGCGCAGACTATGGCTACACCTTC	CASSQVAGADYGYTF
TRBV11-2	.	.	TRBJ1-2	TGTGCCAGTCGAAACAGCGGTTCTAACTATGGCTACACCTTC	CASRNSGSNYGYTF
TRBV19	once	TRBD1	TRBJ2-7	TGTGCCAGTAGTATAAGAGTTCCAGGACAGGGGTCAGGGGAGCAGTACTTC	CASSIRVPGQGSGEQYF
TRBV5-6	.	TRBD1	TRBJ2-1	TGTGCCAGCAGGACGGGGACAGGACCCTCCTACAATGAGCAGTTCTTC	CASRTGTGPSYNEQFF
TRBV6-5	.	.	TRBJ1-2	TGTGCCAGCAGCCCCCCCAGGGCAAGTGGCTACACCTTC	CASSPPRASGYTF
TRBV29-1	once	.	TRBJ1-2	TGCAGCGTTGATCGGGGCCAAACGAATCCTAACTATGGCTACACCTTC	CSVDRGQTNPNYGYTF
TRBV29-1	once	.	TRBJ2-5	TGCAGCGTTGGGACATCGATCGGGGAGACCCAGTACTTC	CSVGTSIGETQYF
TRBV5-3	.	.	TRBJ1-2	TGTGCCAGAAGCTCCTCCGGCAGGGGCCACAACTATGGCTACACCTTC	CARSSSGRGHNYGYTF
TRBV2	.	.	TRBJ2-7	TGTGCCAGCAGTGCGCTCTCCTACGAGCAGTACTTC	CASSALSYEQYF
TRBV7-7	.	TRBD2	TRBJ2-3	TGTGCTAGCAGCCTGGGACTAGCCGCCGGGGATACGCAGTATTTT	CASSLGLAAGDTQYF
TRBV7-2	.	TRBD2	TRBJ2-7	TGTGCCAGCAGCTTAAGCGGGAGAGGCGAGCAGTACTTC	CASSLSGRGEQYF
TRBV5-1	once	TRBD2	TRBJ2-5	TGCGCCAGCCGGACTAGCGGGAGTGGGGTACCGACCCAGTACTTC	CASRTSGSGVPTQYF
TRBV7-8	.	TRBD2	TRBJ2-2	TGTGCCAGCAGCTCCTGGCCCCGGGCCCTAGCGGGAGGGGTCACCGGGGAGCTGTTTTTT	CASSSWPRALAGGVTGELFF
TRBV30	.	.	TRBJ2-7	TGTGCCTGGAGCCCACTCCGGGGCGCCGACTCCTACGAGCAGTACTTC	CAWSPLRGADSYEQYF
TRBV27	.	.	TRBJ1-4	TGTGCCAGCAGTTTGTATGGGGGCGGAAAACTGTTTTTT	CASSLYGGGKLFF
TRBV18	.	.	TRBJ1-4	TGTGCCAGCTCACCCCCCATGCTGAATACTAATGAAAAACTGTTTTTT	CASSPPMLNTNEKLFF